This T cell receptor beta chain was sequenced in a study of metastatic and nonmetastatic thyroid tumors. Study overall: Repertoires from malignant and benign thyroid patients were compared across blood and tumor or nodule tissue. Study-wide results and caveats: Malignant thyroid tumors reportedly exceeded benign nodules significantly in TCR beta diversity, with the difference appearing in blood and tumor.

Note on this clone: Antigen: not known. Sequence at one end of the junction differs from germline and may be a read error.

The CDR3 spans 18 residues. Germline assignment: CDR1 SGHAT and CDR2 FQNNGV. The authors' processing: A distant-metastasis classifier for papillary thyroid cancer was built using CDR3 differences across clinicopathological groups. TCRdb reprocessed the PCR reads using MiXCR. TCRdb assigned the V and J calls; the authors' analysis was not used. The data show under 45,000 clones, around 28% seen once. Before thyroid surgery, none of the patients had received any treatment. The clonotype comes from a male donor with papillary thyroid cancer or a benign thyroid nodule (not recorded which). Some clones in this sample may be carry-over from other donors' samples. The chain couples TRBV11-2 to TRBJ1-1; tentative D call: TRBD1 (6 bases). The sequenced sample was blood. This CDR3 reads CASSLGWAGVFRNAEAFF. The CDR3 DNA sequence: TGTGCCAGCAGCTTAGGTTGGGCAGGGGTGTTTCGGAACGCTGAAGCTTTCTTT.